A single sample gave rise to the 22 T cell receptor beta chains below, sequenced in a study of chemoradiotherapy in HPV16-positive cancers. TCRdb's table, derived via immunoSEQ multiplex PCR, lists solely in-frame clones and lacks some. The sample carries 3,000 to 3,500 clones, around 82% recorded once. The sample consisted of tumor tissue, taken from a patient who underwent chemoradiotherapy. The receptors shown here come from a human donor with HPV-associated anogenital cancer.

This sequence joins TRBV11-3 and TRBJ2-1; the D gene could be TRBD1 or TRBD2 (6 bases each). Trimming left V 0 bases short and J 5 bases short, with 11 bases between. Germline values: CDR1 SGHNT, CDR2 YENEEA. There are 15 residues in the CDR3. The CDR3 here is CASSLEQGGNNEQFF. In DNA, the CDR3 is TGTGCCAGCAGCTTAGAACAGGGAGGTAACAATGAGCAGTTCTTC. The entire variable domain, with the rest obtained from reference TRBV11-3 and TRBJ2-1, is as follows: EAGVVQSPRYKIIEKKQPVAFWCNPISGHNTLYWYLQNLGQGPELLIRYENEEAVDDSQLPKDRFSAERLKGVDSTLKIQPAELGDSAVYLCASSLEQGGNNEQFFGPGTRLTVL.

V gene TRBV5-1 combines with J gene TRBJ1-2; TRBD1 is a possible D gene (5 bases). CDR1 SGHRS and CDR2 YFSETQ come from the germline V gene. The CDR3 covers 15 residues. V gave up 3 bases and J gave up 1 base, with 13 bases separating them. As DNA, the CDR3 is TGCGCCAGCAGCTCTACAGGTGCTCTTAACTATGGCTACACCTTC. It is translated as CASSSTGALNYGYTF.

The chain is built from TRBV28 and TRBJ1-5, with TRBD1 matching 7 bases. CDR3 length equals 13 residues. The germline CDR1 and CDR2 sequences are MDHEN and SYDVKM. The V gene end was trimmed by 5 bases and the J gene end by 6 bases; junction bases not matched to a gene: 4. The CDR3 sequence is CASSVRGGQPQHF. The CDR3 nucleotides read TGTGCCAGCAGTGTCAGGGGGGGTCAGCCCCAGCATTTT.

The CDR3 reads CASSPLGVESYSNYGYTF. CDR3 nucleotide sequence: TGTGCCAGCTCACCACTAGGGGTGGAGTCTTACTCTAACTATGGCTACACCTTC. The chain joins TRBV18 to TRBJ1-2; a weak D match, TRBD1 (5 bases). The CDR3 sequence is 18 residues long. Trimming shortened V by 1 base and J by 0 bases, and 18 bases separated the two germline ends. Germline V gene data show CDR1 as KGHSH and CDR2 as LQKENI.

This sequence joins TRBV30 and TRBJ2-1; TRBD2 matches 7 bases. The CDR3 has 14 residues. V lost 2 bases and J lost 6; bases outside the gene matches: 7. Germline V gene data show CDR1 as GTSNPN and CDR2 as SVGIG (reference sequence). The CDR3 nucleotides read TGTGCCTGGAGTTGGGCGGGAGCACTCAATGAGCAGTTCTTC. It yields the protein CAWSWAGALNEQFF.

This chain connects TRBV11-2 to TRBJ2-1; D gene ambiguous. The CDR3 is 13 amino acids. Deletions cut 1 base from V and 7 bases from J, with 8 bases between. Per the germline V gene, CDR1 is SGHAT and CDR2 is FQNNGV. The DNA of the CDR3 is TGTGCCAGCAGCTTAGGTCTGGAAAATGAGCAGTTCTTC. Amino acid sequence: CASSLGLENEQFF.

V and J are TRBV6-5 and TRBJ2-2, with D hard to call. The CDR3 is 13 residues long. V was clipped by 8 bases and J by 0 bases, with 7 bases between them. Germline V gene lookup returns CDR1 MNHEY and CDR2 SVGAGI. The CDR3: CASLGSNTGELFF. In DNA, the CDR3 is TGTGCCAGCTTAGGGTCGAACACCGGGGAGCTGTTTTTT.

The V gene is TRBV7-2, the J gene TRBJ2-3; D may be TRBD1 or TRBD2 (6 bases each). Germline V gene data show CDR1 as SGHTA and CDR2 as FQGNSA. CDR3 size: 15 residues. With 5 bases removed from V and 3 bases from J, the gap between germline ends came to 15 bases. The CDR3 spells CASSPTGASTDTQYF. Here the CDR3 DNA reads TGTGCCAGCAGCCCTACGGGGGCCTCTACAGATACGCAGTATTTT.

This chain connects TRBV4-2 to TRBJ2-3; no firm D call. The CDR3 totals 13 residues. Deletions cut 3 bases from V and 2 bases from J, with 6 bases between. CDR1 and CDR2 (germline): LGHNA, YNFKEQ. The CDR3 protein is CASSQWDTDTQYF. The CDR3 nucleotides read TGTGCCAGCAGCCAGTGGGACACAGATACGCAGTATTTT.

The rearrangement uses TRBV19 and TRBJ1-1; 9 bases line up with TRBD1. The CDR3 consists of 20 residues. V lost 3 bases and J lost 7; bases outside the gene matches: 24. Germline V gene sequence: CDR1 LNHDA, CDR2 SQIVND (reference sequence). CDR3 residues: CASSMWLGQGTPVWLDEAFF. The CDR3 nucleotides are TGTGCCAGTAGTATGTGGTTGGGACAGGGTACGCCCGTCTGGTTGGATGAAGCTTTCTTT.

V gene TRBV5-1 combines with J gene TRBJ2-1, with 8 bases that match TRBD1. The V gene end was trimmed by 4 bases and the J gene end by 7 bases; junction bases not matched to a gene: 13. This CDR3 spans 16 amino acids. Looked up from germline, CDR1 is SGHRS and CDR2 is YFSETQ. CDR3 protein: CASSTTTGADLNEQFF. The CDR3 nucleotides read TGCGCCAGCAGCACCACGACAGGGGCGGACTTGAATGAGCAGTTCTTC.

The genes are TRBV11-2 and TRBJ1-2; 7 nucleotides match TRBD1. V lost 5 bases to trimming and J lost 7 bases; unmatched junction nucleotides: 4. Germline V lookup: CDR1 SGHAT, CDR2 FQNNGV. The CDR3 consists of 12 residues. The CDR3 DNA sequence: TGTGCCAGCAGCATCGGGACAGCTGGCTACACCTTC. Protein product: CASSIGTAGYTF. The full variable domain, its missing parts supplied by reference TRBV11-2 and TRBJ1-2, is EAGVAQSPRYKIIEKRQSVAFWCNPISGHATLYWYQQILGQGPKLLIQFQNNGVVDDSQLPKDRFSAERLKGVDSTLKIQPAKLEDSAVYLCASSIGTAGYTFGSGTRLTVV.

This chain connects TRBV28 to TRBJ2-1; tentatively, D is TRBD2 (5 bases). This CDR3 region has 11 residues. V lost 4 bases and J lost 13, with 11 bases in between. The germline V gene encodes CDR1 MDHEN and CDR2 SYDVKM. CDR3: CASSSTRFQFF. Here the CDR3 DNA reads TGTGCCAGCAGTTCCACTAGATTTCAGTTCTTC.

This clone was counted a few times. The chain is built from TRBV2 and TRBJ1-6; D unresolved. Trimming took 3 bases from V and 1 from J, leaving 19 bases between them. Germline V gene lookup returns CDR1 SNHLY and CDR2 FYNNEI. There are 19 residues in the CDR3. The CDR3 DNA reads as TGTGCCAGCAGTGACGCGGCTGGTTCCGGAAGTTCCTATAATTCACCCCTCCACTTT. Its translation is CASSDAAGSGSSYNSPLHF.

The genes are TRBV4-2 and TRBJ1-2, with D tentatively TRBD1 (5 bases). This CDR3 region has 15 residues. The V gene lost 4 bases and the J gene lost 0 bases, with 12 bases spanning the gap. Germline V CDR1 and CDR2: LGHNA, YNFKEQ. The CDR3 here is CASSPGTPSNYGYTF. CDR3 DNA sequence: TGTGCCAGCAGCCCAGGGACCCCTTCTAACTATGGCTACACCTTC.

The gene calls are TRBV6-6 and TRBJ2-5, with D perhaps TRBD1 (5 bases). Germline V gene lookup returns CDR1 MNHNY and CDR2 SVGAGI (reference sequence). V was clipped by 5 bases and J by 9 bases, with 16 bases between them. The CDR3 loop spans 13 amino acids. For the CDR3, the DNA is TGTGCCAGCAGTCCTTTATTGCAGACAGCCCAGTACTTC. Protein sequence: CASSPLLQTAQYF.

The gene calls are TRBV27 and TRBJ2-1; D may be TRBD1 or TRBD2 (7 bases each). Trimming stripped 3 bases from V and 7 bases from J, with 16 bases between. This CDR3 is built from 15 residues. Per germline, CDR1 MNHEY and CDR2 SMNVEV (reference sequence). The CDR3 protein is CASSFYTGEGNEQFF. In DNA form, the CDR3 reads TGTGCCAGCAGTTTTTATACAGGGGAGGGGAATGAGCAGTTCTTC.

The gene calls are TRBV28 and TRBJ1-2; D perhaps matches TRBD1 (5 bases). The V gene lost 6 bases and the J gene lost 8 bases, with 13 bases spanning the gap. Germline V gene sequence: CDR1 MDHEN, CDR2 SYDVKM. This CDR3 comprises 12 residues. CDR3 coding DNA: TGTGCCAGCAGCCGGGACCAAAAGGGCTACACCTTC. Translating it yields CASSRDQKGYTF.

The V call is TRBV7-3, the J call TRBJ2-3; TRBD2 aligns across 9 bases. Trimming at V came to 5 bases and at J to 6 bases, leaving 9 bases not matched to a gene. CDR3 length: 15 residues. CDR1 is SGHTA, CDR2 FQGTGA, per germline. The CDR3 loop reads CASSPRAGGGDTQYF. DNA of the CDR3: TGTGCCAGCAGCCCCCGAGCGGGAGGTGGGGATACGCAGTATTTT.

The J gene is TRBJ2-2, the V gene TRBV6-5, with D perhaps TRBD2 (5 bases). The germline CDR1 and CDR2 sequences are MNHEY and SVGAGI. The length of the CDR3 is 13 residues. V was clipped by 5 bases and J by 9 bases, with 13 bases between them. The CDR3 is CASSHTGLRELFF. For the CDR3, the DNA is TGTGCCAGCAGTCATACGGGGTTAAGGGAGCTGTTTTTT.

This clone appeared a single time. Other DNA sequences in the same sample also yield this CDR3. The J gene is TRBJ2-5, the V gene TRBV11-3; D perhaps matches TRBD1 (6 bases). Per germline, CDR1 SGHNT and CDR2 YENEEA. This CDR3 has 15 amino acids. Trimming left V 0 bases short and J 5 bases short, with 13 bases between. For the CDR3, the DNA is TGTGCCAGCAGCTTAGATTCCGACAGGTGGGAGACCCAGTACTTC. Amino acid sequence: CASSLDSDRWETQYF.

The V and J genes are TRBV7-8 and TRBJ2-5, with 7 bases fitting TRBD2. This CDR3 is 13 amino acids long. J gave up 4 bases and V 4 bases, and 3 bases lay outside the gene matches. Germline loops: CDR1 SGHVS, CDR2 FQNEAQ. The CDR3 loop reads CASSSRLAETQYF. The CDR3 DNA follows: TGTGCCAGCAGCTCAAGACTAGCAGAGACCCAGTACTTC.